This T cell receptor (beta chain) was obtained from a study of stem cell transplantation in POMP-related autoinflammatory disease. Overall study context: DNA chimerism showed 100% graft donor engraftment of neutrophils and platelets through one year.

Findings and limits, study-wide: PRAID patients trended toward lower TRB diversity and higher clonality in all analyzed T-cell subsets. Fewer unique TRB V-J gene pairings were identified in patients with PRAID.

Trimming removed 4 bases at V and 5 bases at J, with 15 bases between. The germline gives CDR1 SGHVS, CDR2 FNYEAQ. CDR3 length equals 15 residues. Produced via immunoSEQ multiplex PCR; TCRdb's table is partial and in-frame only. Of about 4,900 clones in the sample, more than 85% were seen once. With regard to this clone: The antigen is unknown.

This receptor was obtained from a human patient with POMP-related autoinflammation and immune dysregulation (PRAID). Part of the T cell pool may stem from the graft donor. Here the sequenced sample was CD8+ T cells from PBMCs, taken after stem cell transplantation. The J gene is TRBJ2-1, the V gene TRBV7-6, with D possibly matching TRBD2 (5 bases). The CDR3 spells CASSSYPAADNEQFF. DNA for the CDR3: TGTGCCAGCAGCTCCTACCCGGCAGCGGACAATGAGCAGTTCTTC.